Below, 6 T cell receptor beta chains from the same sample are listed, as sequenced in a study of T cell responses to AZD1222 COVID-19 vaccine. Profiled with immunoSEQ multiplex PCR; TCRdb holds only in-frame clones, not every one. The sample includes 130,000 to 150,000 clones, around 94% of them seen just once. The sequenced sample was peripheral blood, obtained after recovery from COVID-19. These receptors were collected from an adult who had recovered from COVID-19.

J is TRBJ1-2 and V is TRBV7-9; D uncertain. Germline V gene data show CDR1 as SEHNR and CDR2 as FQNEAQ (reference sequence). The CDR3 runs 14 residues. V was clipped by 3 bases and J by 8 bases, with 16 bases between them. CDR3 region: CASSLPKSGGGYTF. CDR3 in DNA: TGTGCCAGCAGCTTGCCTAAGAGTGGTGGAGGCTACACCTTC.

The chain recombines TRBV28 with TRBJ2-2; no clear D. CDR3 length: 15 residues. Per the germline V gene, CDR1 is MDHEN and CDR2 is SYDVKM. The V end lost 3 bases, the J end lost 5 bases, and 13 bases lay between the germline ends. The CDR3 nucleotides are TGTGCCAGCAGTTTGGACCGCCTACGGACCGGGGAGCTGTTTTTT. Amino acid sequence: CASSLDRLRTGELFF.

CDR3 region: CASTVGGGRSSYEQYF. The CDR3 region has the DNA TGTGCCAGCACCGTAGGGGGGGGGCGGTCCTCCTACGAGCAGTACTTC. V gene TRBV13 combines with J gene TRBJ2-7, with D tentatively TRBD2 (7 bases). CDR1 and CDR2 (germline): PRHDT, FYEKMQ (reference sequence). V gave up 7 bases and J gave up 0 bases, with 19 bases separating them. The CDR3 covers 16 residues.

This clone was found once. The chain employs TRBV7-9 and TRBJ2-7, with D perhaps given as TRBD1 or TRBD2 (5 bases each). Per germline, CDR1 SEHNR and CDR2 FQNEAQ (reference sequence). The ends were cut back, 5 bases at V and 3 bases at J, with 14 bases in the middle. CDR3 length: 14 amino acids. CDR3 amino acids: CASSQMGTFYEQYF. CDR3 in DNA: TGTGCCAGCAGCCAGATGGGGACCTTCTACGAGCAGTACTTC.

The chain links TRBV29-1 to TRBJ1-3; the D gene is possibly TRBD1 (5 bases). Germline CDR1 and CDR2: SQVTM and ANQGSEA. Trimming stripped 4 bases from V and 2 bases from J, with 12 bases between. The CDR3 covers 14 residues. CDR3 residues: CSVGEGPPGNTIYF. CDR3 coding DNA: TGCAGCGTTGGGGAGGGACCACCTGGAAACACCATATATTTT.

A word on this clone: At one end the junction does not follow the germline gene, possibly because of a read error. The V gene is TRBV7-7, the J gene TRBJ2-2, with D possibly TRBD2 on 6 matching bases. CDR3 length equals 16 residues. CDR1 is SSHAT and CDR2 is FNYEAQ in the germline V gene (reference sequence). CDR3 in DNA: TGTGCTAGCAGCTCCCGAGACGGGGGTTTGGGAGGGGAGCTGTTTTTT. It specifies CASSSRDGGLGGELFF.